This T cell receptor (beta chain) emerged from a study of T-cell memory formation after mild COVID-19 (dated by TCRdb to about 2021). For the wider study: Most TCR sequence clusters were specific to one of the two donors. Longitudinal TCRalpha and TCRbeta repertoire sequencing tracked T-cell clones expanding and contracting after mild COVID-19 in two donors. The cohort comprised two young, previously healthy adult volunteers, one female and one male. Paper-wide results and their limitations: Some responding clones were found in pre-infection memory, which suggests that pre-existing cross-reactive memory T cells took part in the SARS-CoV-2 response. SARS-CoV-2 specificity was not confirmed for the second-wave clones peaking on day 37. Contracting CD4+ clones appeared mostly in the CM and EM memory subsets, whereas CD8+ clones were enriched in EMRA. Only two mild cases were covered by the study, and larger cohorts that include severe cases with pre-infection samples were considered necessary. Clones that contracted from day 15 to 85 showed balanced CD4/CD8 phenotypes, whereas a second wave of clones that expanded from day 15 to 37 leaned towards CD4+.

Ficoll-Paque density gradient centrifugation was the method used to isolate PBMCs. From its cysteine to its phenylalanine, the CDR3 spans 15 amino acids. The DNA shown is the 45-base CDR3, in frame from base 1. V loses 6 bases of germline sequence and J loses 5 bases, and the interval between the two ends is 17 bases. Regarding this clonotype: Its binding antigen is unknown. Within one base of it there is no much larger clone, and no base qualities were kept.

Sequenced on an Illumina NovaSeq 6000. TCRalpha and TCRbeta cDNA libraries were built by 5'RACE with constant-segment primers, adding sample barcodes and unique molecular identifiers. RNA was extracted from every sample with Trizol reagent. Libraries were amplified in two PCR steps, with a second sample barcode and Illumina TruSeq adapters added in the second step. Libraries were sequenced on an Illumina NovaSeq with 2 x 150 bp paired-end reads. The authors processed their data as follows. Demultiplexing of reads and collapsing into UMI-guided consensus sequences were performed with migec v1.2.7. With mixcr v2.1.11, UMI consensuses were aligned to TRA and TRB V and J templates and assembled into clonotypes. Clonotypes were classified as expanded or contracted when called significant by both edgeR and NoisET, with noise models trained on biological replicates. edgeR calls used a false discovery rate-adjusted p below 0.01 and a log2 fold-change threshold of 1. As an exploratory analysis of dynamics, max-normalized trajectories of the 1000 most abundant clonotypes were examined with PCA combined with hierarchical clustering. Separately sequenced CD4+ and CD8+ repertoires were used to assign a CD4 or CD8 phenotype to each responding clone. The public reads were reanalyzed by TCRdb: fastp trimming at Q25, MiXCR alignment, in-frame beta chains only. Entries are consolidated by CDR3 protein sequence, retaining the most common genes and DNA. TCRdb's processing, not the authors', yielded these V and J calls. Present in this sample are about 350,000 distinct CDR3 sequences, around 27% of which were seen just once. Roughly 13% of the sample lies in the top ten.

The TCR was taken from an adult woman who had mild COVID-19 (a few samples of this study predate the infection). The sample titles of this study are shuffled in the database, so cell type and time point are left out; the donor was told from shared clones. The sequenced sample was PBMCs or a T cell subset sorted from them (not recorded which). The V gene is TRBV12-3 or TRBV12-4 and the J gene is TRBJ2-1; TRBD2 is perhaps the D gene, given 6 matching bases. The CDR3 amino acid sequence is: CASRATGSSNNEQFF. The DNA reads as follows: TGTGCCAGCAGAGCGACCGGGAGTTCAAACAATGAGCAGTTCTTC.